These 32 T cell receptor beta chains share one sample of origin, sequenced in a study of breast tumors, draining lymph nodes, adjacent tissues. TCRdb re-analysed the multiplex PCR reads in MiXCR, keeping a single row per CDR3 protein. The data show just over 30,000 distinct CDR3 sequences, with approximately 57% seen just once and 18% held by the top ten. Specimen: breast tumor tissue. These receptor sequences come from a female donor with breast cancer. Some clones in this sample may be carry-over from other donors' samples.

A single count supports this clonotype. The chain has TRBV7-9 and TRBJ2-2; a possible D gene is TRBD2 (6 bases). The CDR3 sequence is 14 residues long. Trimming left V 5 bases short and J 4 bases short, with 11 bases between. The V gene's germline CDR1 is SEHNR and CDR2 FQNEAQ (reference sequence). The CDR3 DNA is TGTGCCAGCAGCGGGGACTTCCGCACCGGGGAGCTGTTTTTT. Its protein product is CASSGDFRTGELFF.

In its sample, this clonotype ranks as medium-sized. CDR3 nucleotides: TGCGCCAGCAGCCCAGGGCCTACAGATACGCAGTATTTT. Amino acids: CASSPGPTDTQYF. The genes are TRBV4-1 and TRBJ2-3; TRBD1 might be the D (5 bases). CDR3 size: 13 residues. Per germline, CDR1 MGHRA and CDR2 YSYEKL. Trimming left V 4 bases short and J 3 bases short, with 8 bases between.

V and J are TRBV6-5 and TRBJ1-2, with 9 bases identical to TRBD1. V shed 4 bases, J shed 4 bases, and the junction held 4 bases outside the gene matches. This CDR3 comprises 14 residues. Germline lookup yields CDR1 MNHEY and CDR2 SVGAGI. The CDR3 region is CASSSTGGSYGYTF. DNA of the CDR3: TGTGCCAGCAGTTCAACAGGGGGCAGCTATGGCTACACCTTC.

The rearrangement links TRBV20-1 to TRBJ1-4, with D perhaps TRBD1 (6 bases). The CDR3 sequence is 14 residues long. Trimming removed 2 bases at V and 1 base at J, with 8 bases between. Germline V gene sequence: CDR1 DFQATT, CDR2 SNEGSKA (reference sequence). The chain's CDR3 is CSARRDITNEKLFF. CDR3 nucleotides: TGCAGTGCTAGACGGGACATAACTAATGAAAAACTGTTTTTT.

This clonotype has at least ten counts. V and J are TRBV15 and TRBJ1-2; D gene ambiguous. The V end was cut by 0 bases, the J end by 8 bases, with 10 bases between. This CDR3 comprises 13 residues. Germline lookup yields CDR1 LNHNV and CDR2 YYDKDF (reference sequence). The CDR3 nucleotides are TGTGCCACCAGCAGAGATCGTCAGAGCGGCTACACCTTC. Translation gives CATSRDRQSGYTF.

There are many counts of this clonotype. This chain links TRBV4-2 with TRBJ2-2; TRBD2 aligns across 7 bases. The germline gives CDR1 LGHNA, CDR2 YNFKEQ. The junction had 10 bases not matched to a gene; V was cut back by 4 bases and J by 2 bases. This CDR3 spans 17 amino acids. CDR3 residues: CASSRFQSGVNTGELFF. The DNA for the CDR3 is TGTGCCAGCAGCCGCTTTCAGAGCGGGGTTAACACCGGGGAGCTGTTTTTT.

With respect to this clonotype: No DNA is shown, since the ends of the CDR3 on it are uncertain; the CDR3 is the one TCRdb lists. V usage is TRBV12-3 or TRBV12-4 and J usage is TRBJ2-1. Both ends counted, the CDR3 spans 22 residues. CDR3 protein: CASSIYLCSVKDNWAKTNEQFF.

This clonotype was seen at least ten times. This may be a read error: a much more frequent sequence differs by one nucleotide. This chain connects TRBV6-1 to TRBJ1-5; D is perhaps TRBD1 (6 bases). V lost 5 bases and J 3 bases, leaving 17 bases between the germline ends. This CDR3 has 16 residues. Germline-derived CDR1 and CDR2 are MNHNS and SASEGT. CDR3: CASSRRGVLTNQPQHF. CDR3 nucleotide sequence: TGTGCCAGCAGTCGAAGGGGGGTCCTCACCAATCAGCCCCAGCATTTT.

Concerning this clonotype: At one boundary the junction diverges from the germline segment, which might be a read error. This chain links TRBV6-2 or TRBV6-3 with TRBJ2-1, with 9 bases matching TRBD2. The CDR3 runs to 16 residues. From germline, CDR1 is MNHEY and CDR2 SVGEGT. CDR3 amino acids: CASSYSPSGEWDEQFF. CDR3 sequence (DNA): TGTGCCAGCAGCTACTCGCCTAGCGGGGAGTGGGATGAGCAATTCTTC.

This clonotype occurred once. The genes are TRBV15 and TRBJ2-2; perhaps TRBD2 as D (6 bases). Per the germline V gene, CDR1 is LNHNV and CDR2 is YYDKDF (reference sequence). The CDR3 length is 14 residues. V shed 3 bases and J shed 10 bases, with 15 bases lying between them. Here the CDR3 reads CATSSMGGPVELFF. In DNA, the CDR3 is TGTGCCACCAGCAGCATGGGAGGTCCCGTGGAGCTGTTTTTT.

This clonotype was detected a few times. The rearrangement links TRBV20-1 to TRBJ2-7; 10 bases are shared with TRBD2. The germline V gene encodes CDR1 DFQATT and CDR2 SNEGSKA (reference sequence). The CDR3 contains 15 residues. V was pared by 7 bases and J by 2 bases, with 11 bases of the junction left unmatched. CDR3 DNA sequence: TGCAGTGTTCGAAGCGGGGGGGCTTCACCCTACGAGCAGTACTTC. Protein sequence: CSVRSGGASPYEQYF.

In its sample, this clonotype was seen many times. The chain recombines TRBV6-2 or TRBV6-3 with TRBJ2-7, with no clear D. Germline V lookup: CDR1 MNHEY, CDR2 SVGEGT. CDR3 length equals 14 residues. V lost 6 bases to trimming and J lost 3 bases, with 15 bases between them. CDR3 in amino acids: CASRRISALYEQYF. DNA of the CDR3: TGTGCCAGCAGGCGAATTTCAGCCCTCTACGAGCAGTACTTC.

The chain combines TRBV6-5 with TRBJ1-3; 8 bases match TRBD1. In germline, CDR1 is MNHEY, CDR2 SVGAGI. The ends lost 4 bases at V and 1 base at J; junction bases unmatched: 3. The CDR3 is 15 amino acids. The CDR3 here is CASSSGGRSGNTIYF. Here the CDR3 DNA reads TGTGCCAGCAGTTCAGGGGGCCGATCTGGAAACACCATATATTTT.

Ten or more counts support this clonotype. A much larger clone sits a single nucleotide away, making a read error possible. The rearrangement joins TRBV20-1 to TRBJ1-2; D is undetermined. With 5 bases removed from V and 5 bases from J, the gap between germline ends came to 15 bases. This CDR3 region has 13 residues. CDR1 is DFQATT, CDR2 SNEGSKA, per germline (reference sequence). This CDR3 reads CSAGPQVQYGYTF. Written as DNA, the CDR3 is TGCAGTGCTGGACCCCAGGTGCAGTATGGCTACACCTTC.

The chain employs TRBV7-9 and TRBJ1-2; D not certain. Trimming shortened V by 2 bases and J by 2 bases, and 12 bases separated the two germline ends. The CDR3 has 15 amino acids. Germline V gene lookup returns CDR1 SEHNR and CDR2 FQNEAQ (reference sequence). The CDR3 sequence is CASSLTPSRNYGYTF. CDR3 sequence (DNA): TGTGCCAGCAGCTTAACTCCTAGTAGAAACTATGGCTACACCTTC. Supplemented by reference TRBV7-9 and TRBJ1-2, the full variable domain reads DTGVSQNPRHKITKRGQNVTFRCDPISEHNRLYWYRQTLGQGPEFLTYFQNEAQLEKSRLLSDRFSAERPKGSFSTLEIQRTEQGDSAMYLCASSLTPSRNYGYTFGSGTRLTVV.

This clonotype showed up many times. With a much larger clone just one base away, this may be a read error. V usage is TRBV20-1 and J usage is TRBJ2-7; the match to TRBD2 covers 9 bases. The J segment lost 2 bases and the V segment lost 7 bases, leaving 12 bases of the junction unmatched. The CDR3 is 15 amino acids. Germline CDR1 is DFQATT and CDR2 is SNEGSKA (reference sequence). CDR3 residues: CSVRSGGLHTYEQYF. For the CDR3, the DNA is TGCAGTGTTCGAAGCGGGGGGCTTCACACCTACGAGCAGTACTTC.

This clonotype is labeled medium-sized. CDR3 DNA: TGTGCCAGCAATCGCAGACGTACAACCTACGAGCAGTACTTC. It encodes CASNRRRTTYEQYF. This sequence joins TRBV5-6 and TRBJ2-7; D unclear. Per the germline V gene, CDR1 is SGHDT and CDR2 is YYEEEE. Trimming cost V 6 bases and J 2 bases, with 15 bases left between them. The CDR3 runs 14 residues. Supplemented by reference TRBV5-6 and TRBJ2-7, the full variable domain reads DAGVTQSPTHLIKTRGQQVTLRCSPKSGHDTVSWYQQALGQGPQFIFQYYEEEERQRGNFPDRFSGHQFPNYSSELNVNALLLGDSALYLCASNRRRTTYEQYFGPGTRLTVT.

This clonotype has just a few counts. This sequence joins TRBV12-3 or TRBV12-4 and TRBJ2-2; D is ambiguous. The CDR3 has 10 residues. V lost 10 bases to trimming and J lost 4 bases, with 4 bases between them. The CDR3 region has the DNA TGTGCCAATTTCACCGGGGAGCTGTTTTTT. This encodes CANFTGELFF.

The rearrangement links TRBV5-1 to TRBJ2-3; 12 nucleotides line up with TRBD2. CDR1 and CDR2 from the germline V gene are SGHRS and YFSETQ. After removal of 4 bases from V and 3 bases from J, the junction contained 0 bases not matched to a gene. This CDR3 is 14 amino acids long. This chain's CDR3 is CASSGLAGTDTQYF. Here the CDR3 DNA reads TGCGCCAGCAGCGGACTAGCGGGGACAGATACGCAGTATTTT.

This clonotype was seen more than once but under ten times. The chain has TRBV18 and TRBJ1-1, with 10 bases fitting TRBD1. The CDR3 spans 16 residues. V gave up 2 bases and J gave up 5 bases; unmatched junction bases: 8. Germline V gene data show CDR1 as KGHSH and CDR2 as LQKENI. The CDR3: CASSPGTGALSTEAFF. For the CDR3, the DNA is TGTGCCAGCTCACCAGGGACAGGGGCCCTGAGTACTGAAGCTTTCTTT.

The gene calls are TRBV18 and TRBJ1-1; D is perhaps TRBD1 (6 bases). V was pared by 4 bases and J by 0 bases, with 9 bases between. Germline loops: CDR1 KGHSH, CDR2 LQKENI. This CDR3 has 14 residues. In nucleotides, the CDR3 is TGTGCCAGCTCACTAACAGGGTTGAACACTGAAGCTTTCTTT. Translation: CASSLTGLNTEAFF.

This clonotype was counted many times. This sequence joins TRBV2 and TRBJ1-1, with D perhaps matching TRBD1 (6 bases). Trimming removed 1 base from V and 8 bases from J, with 14 bases in between. CDR1 SNHLY and CDR2 FYNNEI come from the germline V gene. The CDR3 covers 14 residues. This CDR3 is CASSEGTARTEAFF. Written as DNA, the CDR3 is TGTGCCAGCAGTGAAGGGACAGCACGGACGGAAGCTTTCTTT.

The J gene is TRBJ1-5, the V gene TRBV12-3 or TRBV12-4; D might be TRBD1 (5 bases). The V and J ends lost 6 bases and 7 bases respectively, with 13 bases between them. CDR3 length: 13 amino acids. DNA for the CDR3: TGTGCCAGCAGCCAAGGGGACGGGCAGCCCCAGCATTTT. Translation: CASSQGDGQPQHF.

The sample holds many counts of this clonotype. Written as DNA, the CDR3 is TGTGCCAGCAGGACTAGCGTTGGGGAGCTGTTTTTT. Translating gives CASRTSVGELFF. The rearrangement joins TRBV14 to TRBJ2-2; 8 positions agree with TRBD2. Trimming at V came to 6 bases and at J to 8 bases, leaving 2 bases not matched to a gene. CDR1 is SGHDN and CDR2 is FVKESK in the germline V gene. The CDR3 totals 12 residues.

Regarding this clonotype: A read error is likely, as this CDR3 ends without the conserved phenylalanine or tryptophan. The chain carries TRBV5-1 and TRBJ2-6; tentative D call: TRBD2 (5 bases). Trimming cost V 2 bases and J 4 bases, with 10 bases left between them. CDR3 length equals 15 residues. The germline gives CDR1 SGHRS, CDR2 YFSETQ. The CDR3 DNA is TGCGCCAGCAGCTTTGGACTGGTCGGGGCCAACGTCCTGACTCTC. Its protein product is CASSFGLVGANVLTL.

This clonotype was counted ten times or more. V gene TRBV3-1 combines with J gene TRBJ2-1; TRBD2 agrees at 8 bases. Trimming removed 8 bases from V and 7 bases from J; junction bases left unmatched: 7. Germline V gene sequence: CDR1 LGHDT, CDR2 YNNKEL (reference sequence). This CDR3 is built from 13 residues. CDR3 in amino acids: CASGAGGRNEQFF. The CDR3 DNA sequence: TGTGCCAGCGGGGCGGGGGGAAGGAATGAGCAGTTCTTC.

This rearrangement joins TRBV7-6 to TRBJ1-2; D not certain. CDR1 and CDR2 from the germline V gene are SGHVS and FNYEAQ. Trimming pared 7 bases from V and 7 bases from J, leaving 10 bases between. CDR3 length equals 11 residues. The CDR3 spells CASTPIGGYTF. CDR3 in DNA: TGTGCCAGCACCCCGATCGGTGGCTACACCTTC. Drawing the rest from reference TRBV7-6 and TRBJ1-2, the complete variable domain is GAGVSQSPRYKVTKRGQDVALRCDPISGHVSLYWYRQALGQGPEFLTYFNYEAQQDKSGLPNDRFSAERPEGSISTLTIQRTEQRDSAMYRCASTPIGGYTFGSGTRLTVV.

The V call is TRBV29-1, the J call TRBJ1-3; TRBD1 might be the D (5 bases). In germline, CDR1 is SQVTM, CDR2 ANQGSEA. This CDR3 has 11 amino acids. The germline V and J ends were trimmed by 6 bases and 7 bases, with 10 bases remaining between them. The CDR3 is CSVPGGNTIYF. The CDR3 nucleotides read TGCAGCGTGCCTGGGGGGAACACCATATATTTT.

The gene calls are TRBV2 and TRBJ2-7; tentative D call: TRBD2 (6 bases). The CDR3 extends over 12 amino acids. Germline V CDR1 and CDR2: SNHLY, FYNNEI. V was shortened by 4 bases and J by 9 bases, with 13 bases between the two germline ends. The chain's CDR3 is CASSGRDLGQYV. Here the CDR3 DNA reads TGTGCCAGCAGTGGTAGGGACTTGGGGCAGTACGTC.

This clonotype appeared once. The chain carries TRBV15 and TRBJ2-1; D ambiguous. Germline lookup yields CDR1 LNHNV and CDR2 YYDKDF (reference sequence). The CDR3 extends over 14 amino acids. Trimming took 2 bases from V and 2 from J, leaving 7 bases between them. The CDR3 DNA reads TGTGCCACCAGCAGATTTGGGGCCTACAATGAGCAGTTCTTC. It yields the protein CATSRFGAYNEQFF.

On this clonotype: At one of its ends the junction is not consistent with the germline gene, which may arise from a read error. The CDR3: CASSPPGTGGRGGQLFF. The CDR3 DNA reads TGTGCCAGCAGCCCCCCGGGGACAGGGGGCCGAGGCGGGCAGCTGTTTTTT. The V and J genes are TRBV11-3 and TRBJ2-2; 12 positions agree with TRBD1. Germline V gene sequence: CDR1 SGHNT, CDR2 YENEEA. CDR3 size: 17 residues.

There are a few counts of this clonotype. The V and J genes are TRBV3-1 and TRBJ2-7; D uncertain. The germline V gene encodes CDR1 LGHDT and CDR2 YNNKEL (reference sequence). V was shortened by 2 bases and J by 5 bases, with 4 bases between the two germline ends. The CDR3 runs 11 residues. CDR3 protein: CASSQSHEQYF. The CDR3 nucleotides read TGTGCCAGCAGCCAAAGCCACGAGCAGTACTTC.